This T cell receptor (beta chain) was sequenced in a study of STAT5B mutations in CD4+ large granular lymphocyte leukemia (dated by TCRdb to the early 2020s). About the full investigation: Among the healthy controls, the CDR3 'QG' motif was associated with a particular HLA allele. The study compared the TCRbeta repertoires of patients with CD4+ T-cell large granular lymphocyte leukemia against the TCRbeta repertoires of healthy blood donors. Flow cytometry on FACSCanto II or FACSVerse confirmed that purified fractions exceeded 95% purity among lymphocytes. What the study reported, not specific to this receptor: Main leukemic clonotypes were private to each patient, although approximately 26% appeared at low frequency in other patients' non-leukemic repertoires. Enrichment of TRBV06-family usage was observed among the top patient clones (8/27) relative to healthy controls (2/35). Compared with healthy CD4+ repertoires, CD4-sorted patient repertoires appeared more clonal, and this difference remained even after the putative leukemic clones were removed. The data were not HLA-matched, and the relatively small sample size could explain the higher clonality seen in CD4+ compared with CD8+ T-LGLL.

The immunoSEQ assay at survey resolution was used to sequence TCRbeta rearrangements from genomic DNA. Regarding the original processing steps: In the TCR sequencing data, the smallest productive clonotype frequency that could be detected was 2.59 x 10-5. Only productive TCRbeta rearrangements, defined as complete and in-frame sequences, were included in the analyses. Clonality for each sample was calculated as Simpson clonality in the immunoSEQ Analyzer version 3.0. Clones were grouped by frequency into very rare, small, medium, large (1-20%) or hyperexpanded (>20%) categories. Generation probabilities were estimated with OLGA 1.2.3, V-gene circos plots were made with VDJtools, specificities were looked up in VDJdb, and CDR3 motifs were identified with GLIPH. TCRdb provides this immuneACCESS table in a form limited to in-frame rearrangements. Some clones are lacking; in checked studies, under half of them reflect an unresolved V gene, and why the rest are absent is not known. That table is the source of V, J and clone size, and D and trimming were worked out from the DNA. The sample table holds over 25,000 clones, of which around four fifths were seen once. The ten largest clones capture roughly 4.3% of the sample.

The healthy control group was made up of approximately 40 blood donors, and the Finnish Red Cross blood service supplied their buffy coats. All TCR-sequenced material derived from peripheral blood: patient blood samples and healthy donor buffy coats. Peripheral blood mononuclear cells were isolated by Ficoll-Hypaque gradient centrifugation. CD4+ cells were magnetically purified from the buffy coats of healthy controls. Genomic DNA was extracted using the Gentra Puregene Cell and Tissue kit, and a Qubit 2.0 fluorometer was used to quantify it. The germline V gene gives CDR1 as KGHSH and CDR2 as LQKENI. V loses 4 bases of germline sequence and J loses 5 bases, and the interval between the two ends is 10 bases. The CDR3 goes from the cysteine to the phenylalanine over 13 residues. Of the read, only the CDR3 DNA is kept; its 39 bases are in frame from base 1. In regard to this clone: The antigen it binds to is not known. The record has no base qualities; no much larger clone is one base away.

Here the chain combines TRBV18 and TRBJ2-3; the D gene cannot be resolved reliably. The material sequenced was CD4+ T cells from blood buffy coats. This clonotype originated in a human donor in good health. The nucleotides read TGTGCCAGCTCACGCTCCAAGGGAGATACGCAGTATTTT. This gives the protein CASSRSKGDTQYF.